This T cell receptor (beta chain) was sequenced during a study of blood T cell repertoires in COVID-19 (dated by TCRdb to about 2020). In terms of the full investigation: Samples from collaborators originated in the United States, Italy and Spain and spanned both the acute and convalescent phases of COVID-19. The prospective study material was composed of cDNA or gDNA derived from T cells, B-cell-depleted T cells, or PBMCs. Subjects who had been exposed to COVID-19, were actively infected with it, or had recovered from it provided the deeply sampled blood TCRbeta repertoires that made up the dataset. The repertoires were released in a freely available public database meant as a resource for research on the immune response to SARS-CoV-2. Samples came from the ongoing ImmuneRACE study (first 160 participants) plus 1,254 subjects from 6 global collaborators. The sample metadata nearly always contained a de-identified subject ID, COVID-19 status, age in years and sex. Where available, HLA class I and class II types were taken from metadata supplied by the sample provider and were not determined by assay-based typing. The paper as a whole reports these results and caveats: Clinical and demographic metadata were provided uncurated, with the amount varying by source and participant.

In the prospective study, participants were about 18 to 90 years old, resided in 25 or so geographic areas of the United States, and were enrolled through a virtual design. Cohort assignment in the prospective study relied on participant-reported clinical history from a screening survey and a study questionnaire. In the prospective study, mobile phlebotomists collected whole blood, serum and a nasopharyngeal or oropharyngeal swab from each participant. Participants in the prospective study had the option to provide additional blood draws and questionnaires over a 2-month period. Before DNA extraction, prospective study blood samples were shipped either frozen or at room temperature. The immunoSEQ Assay, a bias-controlled multiplex PCR, was used to amplify TCRbeta CDR3 regions from genomic DNA. The authors' analysis ran thus. Within the assay, amplification of reference gene primers was used to estimate how many nucleated cells each sample contained. Sequence reads were collapsed and filtered to measure the absolute abundance of every unique TCRbeta CDR3 rearrangement. Productive Simpson clonality was computed per sample as the square root of Simpson's diversity index over productive rearrangements. TCRdb provides this immuneACCESS table in a form limited to in-frame rearrangements. Some clones are lacking; in checked studies, under half of them reflect an unresolved V gene, and why the rest are absent is not known. From that table come the V and J calls and clone size; the DNA was used to work out D and trimming. This sample holds about 220,000 clones; around 87% were observed only once. The ten largest clones add up to approximately 3.5% of the sample.

As to this clone: It lacks a known antigen. No clone much larger than this one lies a single base away; base qualities are absent.

This TCR was recovered from a woman under 30 in a cohort exposed to, infected with or recovered from COVID-19 (not recorded which). What was sequenced was PBMCs or T cells enriched from blood (not recorded which).

The DNA sequence is as follows: TGTGCCAGCAGTACAGACATCCTACCCACAGATACGCAGTATTTT. It specifies CASSTDILPTDTQYF. This receptor chain uses TRBV11-2 and TRBJ2-3, with the D gene uncertain. Reading the germline V gene gives CDR1 SGHAT and CDR2 FQNNGV. The V and J ends are trimmed by 6 bases and 2 bases, leaving 15 bases between them. There are 15 amino acids in the CDR3, from cysteine to phenylalanine inclusive. The read is trimmed to its CDR3 DNA, 45 bases read in frame from base 1.